The clone carrying this TCR beta chain appeared a few times. Its antigen is still unknown. These data are taken from a study of cytomegalovirus exposure and HLA in healthy donors. Study-wide findings and caveats: There were several of the most significant clusters that appeared linked to common viral pathogens in a later analysis. Earlier analysis found most TCR beta V segments productive about 90% or about 30% of the time. A few CMV-associated chains were confirmed in vitro to be specific for CMV antigens.

Primers for the PCR totalled 60 Vbeta and 13 Jbeta. Only in-frame clones appear in the TCRdb table, and some are missing; sequencing was by immunoSEQ multiplex PCR. The profile shows 150,000 to 200,000 clones, about four fifths of them singletons. Germline assignment: CDR1 MNHEY and CDR2 SVGAGI. Trimming at V came to 0 bases and at J to 7 bases, leaving 9 bases not matched to a gene. There are 16 residues in the CDR3. This rearrangement joins TRBV6-5 to TRBJ1-1; the match to TRBD1 covers 9 bases. This receptor was taken from a woman aged 18 to 35 in good health and CMV-seronegative. Sequencing was done on a sample of PBMCs. CDR3 coding DNA: TGTGCCAGCAGTTACTCCTTCGGGACAGGGCAGATTGAAGCTTTCTTT. Its protein is CASSYSFGTGQIEAFF.